These 14 T cell receptor beta chains came from one sample sequenced in a study of OX40 agonist ivuxolimab in advanced cancers. Assay: immunoSEQ multiplex PCR; the TCRdb copy retains only in-frame clones and omits some. Of over 75,000 clones listed, approximately 94% were seen once; the top ten hold roughly 2.6%. Specimen: CD4+ or CD8+ T cells sorted from blood, collected in a trial of the OX40 agonist ivuxolimab. These receptor sequences come from an adult with an advanced solid tumor such as melanoma, head and neck, liver or kidney cancer.

The gene calls are TRBV4-2 and TRBJ2-5; tentative D call: TRBD1 (6 bases). From germline, CDR1 is LGHNA and CDR2 YNFKEQ. Between the trimmed V and J ends, which lost 1 base and 5 bases, there was a span of 17 bases. The CDR3 extends over 16 amino acids. As DNA, the CDR3 is TGTGCCAGCAGCCAAGGAGGGTCAGGGGAAGGGGAGACCCAGTACTTC. Protein: CASSQGGSGEGETQYF.

The CDR3 coding sequence is TGTGCCACCAGCAGAGAGGGAGGGAAGACTGAAGCTTTCTTT. Its translation: CATSREGGKTEAFF. This rearrangement joins TRBV15 to TRBJ1-1; D is unclear. Germline loops: CDR1 LNHNV, CDR2 YYDKDF (reference sequence). The length of the CDR3 is 14 residues. V gave up 0 bases and J gave up 5 bases, with 10 bases separating them.

The chain recombines TRBV6-5 with TRBJ2-2, with a possible D match to TRBD1 (5 bases). The CDR3 is made up of 15 amino acids. V lost 2 bases and J lost 3, with 10 bases in between. The germline CDR1 and CDR2 sequences are MNHEY and SVGAGI. The CDR3 sequence: CASSYNGADTGELFF. CDR3 coding DNA: TGTGCCAGCAGTTACAATGGGGCGGACACCGGGGAGCTGTTTTTT.

The chain has TRBV7-4 and TRBJ2-1; 9 positions agree with TRBD1. The CDR3 covers 15 residues. V shed 5 bases, J shed 7 bases, and the junction held 9 bases outside the gene matches. In germline, CDR1 is SGHVT, CDR2 SQSDAQ. The DNA for the CDR3 is TGTGCCAGCAGCCCCGGACAGGGGACGAGGAATGAGCAGTTCTTC. This sequence encodes CASSPGQGTRNEQFF. The complete variable domain, with remaining parts taken from reference TRBV7-4 and TRBJ2-1, reads GAGVSQSPRYKVAKRGRDVALRCDSISGHVTLYWYRQTLGQGSEVLTYSQSDAQRDKSGRPSGRFSAERPERSVSTLKIQRTEQGDSAVYLCASSPGQGTRNEQFFGPGTRLTVL.

The chain links TRBV7-6 to TRBJ2-2; TRBD2 agrees at 9 bases. The germline V gene has CDR1 SGHVS and CDR2 FNYEAQ. The CDR3 spans 15 residues. The J segment lost 5 bases and the V segment lost 2 bases, leaving 3 bases of the junction unmatched. The CDR3 DNA reads as TGTGCCAGCAGCTTAAGGCGGGGGGGAACCGGGGAGCTGTTTTTT. It specifies CASSLRRGGTGELFF.

The J gene is TRBJ1-6, the V gene TRBV21-1; the D call of TRBD1 is as the table states it, not checked on the DNA. TRBV21-1 is tagged as a pseudogene. This CDR3 spans 17 amino acids. The CDR3 DNA reads TGTGCCAGCAGCAACGGACAGGAAGTCATCTATAATTCACCCCTCCACTTT. Encoded protein: CASSNGQEVIYNSPLHF.

The CDR3 protein is CASGRLLAGGPVGTDTQYF. As DNA, the CDR3 is TGTGCTAGTGGCAGATTACTAGCGGGAGGGCCGGTGGGGACAGATACGCAGTATTTT. V and J are TRBV12-5 and TRBJ2-3; 13 bases line up with TRBD2. This CDR3 is built from 19 residues. CDR1 is LGHNT and CDR2 is FRNRAP in the germline V gene. V lost 6 bases and J lost 3; bases outside the gene matches: 15.

The chain joins TRBV6-5 to TRBJ2-1; D is uncertain. The V gene lost 8 bases and the J gene lost 8 bases, with 7 bases spanning the gap. The germline V gene has CDR1 MNHEY and CDR2 SVGAGI. This CDR3 has 10 residues. The DNA of the CDR3 is TGTGCCAGCGGATACGATGAGCAGTTCTTC. This translates into CASGYDEQFF.

The chain uses TRBV6-6 and TRBJ2-7; D may be TRBD1 or TRBD2 (5 bases each). Germline loops: CDR1 MNHNY, CDR2 SVGAGI (reference sequence). Trimming took off 7 bases at V and 6 bases at J, with 13 bases between the two ends. This CDR3 has 12 residues. CDR3 nucleotide sequence: TGTGCCAGCACAGGGAGCTCCCTCGAGCAGTACTTC. Protein: CASTGSSLEQYF.

The chain is built from TRBV10-2 and TRBJ2-1; possible D gene TRBD2, 6 bases. Trimming cost V 2 bases and J 3 bases, with 17 bases left between them. CDR1 and CDR2 (germline): WSHSY, SAAADI. The length of the CDR3 is 17 residues. Here the CDR3 DNA reads TGCGCCAGCAGTGAGACCTCTCCCTTCGGGAGCTACAATGAGCAGTTCTTC. Translation gives CASSETSPFGSYNEQFF.

This clone was counted a few times. This chain links TRBV5-6 with TRBJ1-5, with D unclear. Germline V gene data show CDR1 as SGHDT and CDR2 as YYEEEE. V gave up 3 bases and J gave up 6 bases, with 10 bases separating them. CDR3 length: 13 residues. The CDR3 region is CASSSGVAQPQHF. The CDR3 bases are TGTGCCAGCAGCTCGGGAGTGGCTCAGCCCCAGCATTTT.

The chain combines TRBV4-3 with TRBJ1-5, with 7 bases aligning to TRBD1. CDR1 is LGHNA, CDR2 YSLEER, per germline. J was trimmed by 6 bases and V by 1 base; bases with no gene match: 6. This CDR3 is built from 15 residues. CDR3 in DNA: TGCGCCAGCAGCCAAGGACAGGGATCGAGTCAGCCCCAGCATTTT. It yields the protein CASSQGQGSSQPQHF.

V usage is TRBV7-9 and J usage is TRBJ2-7; D is uncertain. V shed 2 bases and J shed 5 bases, with 4 bases lying between them. The CDR3 length is 11 residues. CDR1 is SEHNR and CDR2 is FQNEAQ in the germline V gene (reference sequence). The DNA for the CDR3 is TGTGCCAGCAGCTTAAACCACGAGCAGTACTTC. This gives the protein CASSLNHEQYF. Full variable domain (rest looked up from reference TRBV7-9 and TRBJ2-7): DTGVSQNPRHKITKRGQNVTFRCDPISEHNRLYWYRQTLGQGPEFLTYFQNEAQLEKSRLLSDRFSAERPKGSFSTLEIQRTEQGDSAMYLCASSLNHEQYFGPGTRLTVT.

The chain couples TRBV2 to TRBJ2-3; 9 bases fit TRBD2. Germline lookup yields CDR1 SNHLY and CDR2 FYNNEI. This CDR3 spans 17 amino acids. Unmatched junction bases numbered 8, after V lost 1 base and J lost 3 bases. CDR3 in DNA: TGTGCCAGCAGTGAAGGGTTAGCGGGGGTATATACAGATACGCAGTATTTT. Translating it yields CASSEGLAGVYTDTQYF.